The 22 T cell receptor beta chains listed next were all sequenced from one sample in a study of T cell responses to AZD1222 COVID-19 vaccine. Assay used: immunoSEQ multiplex PCR; TCRdb lists only in-frame clones, some missing. The data contain fewer than 130,000 clones, around 90% of them singletons. The sequencing here drew on peripheral blood, taken on day 0 of AZD1222 vaccination. The receptor source for this set is an adult in good health.

CDR3 sequence: CASSYDFGGKGTEAFF. CDR3 coding DNA: TGTGCCAGCAGTTACGATTTCGGGGGAAAGGGAACTGAAGCTTTCTTT. The chain has TRBV6-5 and TRBJ1-1; a weak D match, TRBD1 (5 bases). V was shortened by 2 bases and J by 5 bases, with 18 bases between the two germline ends. The CDR3 runs 16 residues. Germline CDR1 is MNHEY and CDR2 is SVGAGI.

This chain connects TRBV30 to TRBJ1-6; 8 bases fit TRBD1. This CDR3 is built from 16 residues. With 1 base clipped from V and 10 bases from J, the junction kept 12 bases outside the gene matches. Germline CDR1 reads GTSNPN; CDR2 reads SVGIG (reference sequence). The CDR3 region is CAWSDPWGTGGSPLHF. The CDR3 nucleotides are TGTGCCTGGAGTGACCCGTGGGGGACAGGTGGCTCACCCCTCCACTTT.

The chain links TRBV7-3 to TRBJ1-6; D is possibly TRBD1 (5 bases). Per the germline V gene, CDR1 is SGHTA and CDR2 is FQGTGA. V was pared by 3 bases and J by 3 bases, with 9 bases between. CDR3 size: 15 residues. The CDR3 region is CASSLQGLYNSPLHF. The CDR3 DNA follows: TGTGCCAGCAGCTTGCAGGGTCTCTATAATTCACCCCTCCACTTT.

This chain links TRBV28 with TRBJ2-1, with 8 bases aligning to TRBD2. Germline V lookup: CDR1 MDHEN, CDR2 SYDVKM. The CDR3 consists of 17 residues. CDR3 nucleotide sequence: TGTGTCTCTAACCCGGGGGGGCTCTTACGATCCTACAATGAGCAGTTCTTC. Its protein is CVSNPGGLLRSYNEQFF. The entire variable domain, with the rest obtained from reference TRBV28 and TRBJ2-1, is as follows: DVKVTQSSRYLVKRTGEKVFLECVQDMDHENMFWYRQDPGLGLRLIYFSYDVKMKEKGDIPEGYSVSREKKERFSLILESASTNQTSMYLCVSNPGGLLRSYNEQFFGPGTRLTVL.

The CDR3 protein is CASSAGHGSNQPQHF. The DNA of the CDR3 is TGTGCCAGCAGCGCCGGACACGGTAGCAATCAGCCCCAGCATTTT. The V and J genes are TRBV7-8 and TRBJ1-5; perhaps TRBD1 as D (5 bases). This CDR3 contains 15 residues. Germline V gene lookup returns CDR1 SGHVS and CDR2 FQNEAQ. Trimming removed 5 bases at V and 0 bases at J, with 11 bases between.

This chain links TRBV18 with TRBJ2-7; the match to TRBD2 covers 9 bases. Germline V gene sequence: CDR1 KGHSH, CDR2 LQKENI. The V gene end was trimmed by 4 bases and the J gene end by 1 base; junction bases not matched to a gene: 2. The CDR3 totals 14 residues. The CDR3 bases are TGTGCCAGCTCACGGCTAGCGGGATCCTACGAGCAGTACTTC. It specifies CASSRLAGSYEQYF.

The gene calls are TRBV7-2 and TRBJ1-5; the D gene is possibly TRBD1 (5 bases). This CDR3 has 13 amino acids. V lost 6 bases, J lost 1 base, and 7 bases lay in between. The germline V gene encodes CDR1 SGHTA and CDR2 FQGNSA. The CDR3 DNA follows: TGTGCCAGCAGGGGGGACAGCAATCAGCCCCAGCATTTT. Translated, it gives CASRGDSNQPQHF.

V is TRBV9 and J is TRBJ2-1; 7 bases are shared with TRBD2. The CDR3 has 16 amino acids. The ends lost 0 bases at V and 1 base at J; junction bases unmatched: 4. The germline V gene has CDR1 SGDLS and CDR2 YYNGEE. CDR3 nucleotides: TGTGCCAGCAGCGTAGAAGTTAGCGGGTCCTACAATGAGCAGTTCTTC. This sequence encodes CASSVEVSGSYNEQFF.

This clone was detected a few times. The genes are TRBV19 and TRBJ1-4; TRBD1 matches 9 bases. The CDR3 contains 15 residues. V gave up 4 bases and J gave up 5 bases; unmatched junction bases: 5. Germline V gene data show CDR1 as LNHDA and CDR2 as SQIVND (reference sequence). CDR3 sequence (DNA): TGTGCCAGTAGTACGATCGGGACAGGGAATGAAAAACTGTTTTTT. This sequence encodes CASSTIGTGNEKLFF.

The V gene is TRBV7-2, the J gene TRBJ1-2, with TRBD1 identical over 8 bases. The ends lost 4 bases at V and 8 bases at J; junction bases unmatched: 6. The CDR3 extends over 13 amino acids. Looked up from germline, CDR1 is SGHTA and CDR2 is FQGNSA. Here the CDR3 reads CASSSTGGGGYTF. The CDR3 region has the DNA TGTGCCAGCAGCTCAACAGGGGGAGGCGGCTACACCTTC.

The V and J genes are TRBV3-1 (or the pseudogene TRBV3-2) and TRBJ1-6, with 10 bases lining up with TRBD1. With V trimmed by 4 bases and J by 9 bases, 6 bases remained unmatched. The CDR3 is 15 amino acids. From germline, CDR1 is LGHDT and CDR2 YNNKEL (reference sequence). CDR3 nucleotides: TGTGCCAGCAGCCCAACCGGGACAGGGGTTTCACCCCTCCACTTT. Translated, it gives CASSPTGTGVSPLHF.

This rearrangement joins TRBV29-1 to TRBJ2-3; D is possibly TRBD2 (6 bases). V was pared by 4 bases and J by 4 bases, with 15 bases between. Germline V lookup: CDR1 SQVTM, CDR2 ANQGSEA. The CDR3 sequence is 14 residues long. CDR3: CSVGLLALPDTQYF. The CDR3 DNA sequence: TGCAGCGTTGGGTTACTAGCTCTACCAGATACGCAGTATTTT.

The table lists this clone with a few counts. J is TRBJ1-2 and V is TRBV11-2, with unresolved D. Between the trimmed V and J ends, which lost 5 bases and 4 bases, there was a span of 8 bases. The germline gives CDR1 SGHAT, CDR2 FQNNGV. This CDR3 contains 12 residues. The CDR3: CASSPGPYGYTF. CDR3 DNA sequence: TGTGCCAGCAGCCCCGGGCCCTATGGCTACACCTTC.

Comment on this clone: The same CDR3 also results from other DNA sequences found in this sample. The rearrangement joins TRBV19 to TRBJ2-7; D may be TRBD2 (5 bases). There are 15 residues in the CDR3. Trimming took off 0 bases at V and 1 base at J, with 10 bases between the two ends. Looked up from germline, CDR1 is LNHDA and CDR2 is SQIVND (reference sequence). The CDR3 sequence: CASSIDRGLSYEQYF. CDR3 nucleotides: TGTGCCAGTAGTATAGATCGGGGTCTTTCCTACGAGCAGTACTTC.

This clone has only a few counts. This chain links TRBV3-1 (or the pseudogene TRBV3-2) with TRBJ2-7; D is perhaps TRBD1 or TRBD2 (6 bases each). Trimming cost V 1 base and J 4 bases, with 14 bases left between them. Germline V gene data show CDR1 as LGHDT and CDR2 as YNNKEL (reference sequence). The CDR3 is made up of 15 amino acids. CDR3 DNA sequence: TGTGCCAGCAGCCAAGGGCCGGGGGCTCAATACGAGCAGTACTTC. Translating it yields CASSQGPGAQYEQYF.

This clone was seen more than once but under ten times. The rearrangement links TRBV3-1 (or the pseudogene TRBV3-2) to TRBJ2-2; D is unresolved. V was pared by 0 bases and J by 2 bases, with 7 bases between. The CDR3 extends over 15 amino acids. The germline gives CDR1 LGHDT, CDR2 YNNKEL (reference sequence). The CDR3 loop reads CASSQDWPNTGELFF. The DNA of the CDR3 is TGTGCCAGCAGCCAAGATTGGCCTAACACCGGGGAGCTGTTTTTT.

The rearrangement joins TRBV19 to TRBJ2-7; 7 positions agree with TRBD2. There are 15 residues in the CDR3. V shed 2 bases, J shed 3 bases, and the junction held 7 bases outside the gene matches. Germline lookup yields CDR1 LNHDA and CDR2 SQIVND (reference sequence). As DNA, the CDR3 is TGTGCCAGTAGTATACGGGCGGGGGAACGCTACGAGCAGTACTTC. Its protein is CASSIRAGERYEQYF.

V gene TRBV9 combines with J gene TRBJ1-2; no definite D call. The CDR3 consists of 14 residues. The germline V gene has CDR1 SGDLS and CDR2 YYNGEE. Trimming removed 4 bases at V and 2 bases at J, with 12 bases between. The CDR3 here is CASSPRGGNYGYTF. The CDR3 DNA reads TGTGCCAGCAGCCCCCGAGGAGGGAACTATGGCTACACCTTC.

The chain recombines TRBV10-1 with TRBJ1-5, with D hard to call. Deletions cut 1 base from V and 2 bases from J, with 12 bases between. Germline-derived CDR1 and CDR2 are WNHNN and SYGVQD (reference sequence). The CDR3 is made up of 16 amino acids. CDR3 bases: TGCGCCAGCAGTGAGTTAAACATCGAGGGCAATCAGCCCCAGCATTTT. Amino acids: CASSELNIEGNQPQHF.

The chain has TRBV6-6 and TRBJ2-3; maybe TRBD2 (6 bases). This CDR3 spans 16 amino acids. Trimming pared 0 bases from V and 1 base from J, leaving 11 bases between. CDR1 is MNHNY, CDR2 SVGAGI, per germline (reference sequence). CDR3 DNA: TGTGCCAGCAGTTACTCTCCCGGGGAGGGCACAGATACGCAGTATTTT. Translating it yields CASSYSPGEGTDTQYF.

The chain couples TRBV9 to TRBJ1-6; D is uncertain. Trimming shortened V by 6 bases and J by 13 bases, and 20 bases separated the two germline ends. CDR1 and CDR2 (germline): SGDLS, YYNGEE. The CDR3 is made up of 14 amino acids. The CDR3 sequence: CASTPTAFNEPLHF. In DNA form, the CDR3 reads TGTGCCAGCACCCCAACGGCGTTTAATGAGCCCCTCCACTTT.

CDR3 region: CASSPGQGSAQPQHF. CDR3 DNA: TGTGCCAGTAGCCCGGGACAGGGAAGTGCTCAGCCCCAGCATTTT. V usage is TRBV19 and J usage is TRBJ1-5, with 9 bases identical to TRBD1. Germline values: CDR1 LNHDA, CDR2 SQIVND (reference sequence). The CDR3 has 15 residues. V shed 6 bases and J 6 bases; nucleotides not matched to a gene: 9.